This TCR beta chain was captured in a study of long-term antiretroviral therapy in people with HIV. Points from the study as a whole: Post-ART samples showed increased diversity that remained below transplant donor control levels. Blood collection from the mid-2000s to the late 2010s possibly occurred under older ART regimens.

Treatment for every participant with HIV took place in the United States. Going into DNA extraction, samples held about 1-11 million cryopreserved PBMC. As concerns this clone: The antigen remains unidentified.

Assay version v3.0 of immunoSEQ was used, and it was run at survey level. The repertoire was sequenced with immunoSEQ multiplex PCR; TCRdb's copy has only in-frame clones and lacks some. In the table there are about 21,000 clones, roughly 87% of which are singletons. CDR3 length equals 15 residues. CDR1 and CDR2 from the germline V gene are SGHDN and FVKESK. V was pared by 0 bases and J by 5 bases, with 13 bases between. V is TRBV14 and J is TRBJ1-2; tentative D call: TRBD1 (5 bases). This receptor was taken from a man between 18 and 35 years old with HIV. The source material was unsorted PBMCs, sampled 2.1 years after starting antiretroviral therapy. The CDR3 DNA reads TGTGCCAGCAGCCAAGATGTCACGGGACCTTATGGCTACACCTTC. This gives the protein CASSQDVTGPYGYTF.